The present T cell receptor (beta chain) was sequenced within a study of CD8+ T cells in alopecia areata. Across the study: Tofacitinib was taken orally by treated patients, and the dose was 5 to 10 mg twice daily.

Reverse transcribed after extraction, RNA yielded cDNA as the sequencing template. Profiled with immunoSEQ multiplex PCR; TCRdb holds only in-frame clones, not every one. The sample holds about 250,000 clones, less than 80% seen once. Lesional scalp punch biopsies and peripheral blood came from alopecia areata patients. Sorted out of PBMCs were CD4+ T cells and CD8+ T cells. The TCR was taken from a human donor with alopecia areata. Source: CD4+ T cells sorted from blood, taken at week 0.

CDR3 sequence (DNA): TGTGCCAGCAGCCCTGGACTAGCGGGGGGCACAGATACGCAGTATTTT. Translating gives CASSPGLAGGTDTQYF. The chain has TRBV7-2 and TRBJ2-3; 13 bases are a match to TRBD2. Germline CDR1 SGHTA, CDR2 FQGNSA. This CDR3 spans 16 amino acids. Trimming cost V 5 bases and J 1 base; bases outside gene matches: 3.